This is a list of T cell receptor beta chains from one sample in a study of T-cell memory formation after mild COVID-19. TCRdb passed the 5' RACE reads through MiXCR, listing each CDR3 protein once. Of around 150,000 distinct CDR3 sequences listed, 11% are singletons. Input material: PBMCs or a T cell subset sorted from them (not recorded which). These receptors were obtained from a man between 18 and 35 years old who had mild COVID-19 (a few samples of this study predate the infection). Cell type and time point are not known. CDR3s include the opening cysteine and the closing phenylalanine or tryptophan.

CDR3	V	J
CSAPEQGPTEAFF	TRBV20-1	TRBJ1-1
CASQGRDTYNEQFF	TRBV5-1	TRBJ2-1
CASSPLGGGTDTQYF	TRBV5-1	TRBJ2-3
CAISEQGMNTEAFF	TRBV10-3	TRBJ1-1
CASTIQGPGELFF	TRBV11-2	TRBJ2-2
CASTEAFF	TRBV2	TRBJ1-1
CASSPQGGPYGYTF	TRBV7-9	TRBJ1-2
CASAIQAGSGANVLTF	TRBV5-1	TRBJ2-6
CASTPAGGQETQYF	TRBV7-9	TRBJ2-5
CASSQGPINEKLFF	TRBV28	TRBJ1-4
CASARTGGSTGELFF	TRBV5-1	TRBJ2-2
CSAGDSSYEQYF	TRBV29-1	TRBJ2-7